The 26 T cell receptor beta chains given below trace back to one sample, sequenced in a study of a mutant IDH1 vaccine in newly diagnosed glioma. No antigen is known for these receptors. Time point: week 47, end of study. Vaccination comprised doses that each held 300 ug of mutant IDH1 20-mer peptide, plus topical imiquimod. Here immunoSEQ multiplex PCR was the method, and the copy in TCRdb shows in-frame clones only, minus some. The sample lists roughly 86,000 clones; roughly 90% were seen once. The sequencing used PBMCs, collected from a glioma patient whose treatment included an IDH1 peptide vaccine. Every receptor here comes from a woman between 45 and 65 years old with glioma.

The V call is TRBV7-9, the J call TRBJ1-2, with D perhaps TRBD1 (5 bases). With 0 bases removed from V and 5 bases from J, the gap between germline ends came to 16 bases. The CDR3 is 16 residues long. Germline-derived CDR1 and CDR2 are SEHNR and FQNEAQ (reference sequence). The CDR3 nucleotides are TGTGCCAGCAGCTTAGCGACGGCAGGGAGAAGGTATGGCTACACCTTC. Its protein is CASSLATAGRRYGYTF.

The gene calls are TRBV19 and TRBJ1-5; possible D gene TRBD1, 6 bases. This CDR3 has 14 residues. CDR1 is LNHDA and CDR2 is SQIVND in the germline V gene (reference sequence). The V gene lost 5 bases and the J gene lost 6 bases, with 14 bases spanning the gap. CDR3 in DNA: TGTGCCAGTAGTCACCCTGAAGGGGGTCAGCCCCAGCATTTT. Protein: CASSHPEGGQPQHF.

The CDR3 nucleotides read TGTGCCAGCAGTGAAGCGCCGGGGGCAGGTCGTGGCTACACCTTC. Protein product: CASSEAPGAGRGYTF. The chain has TRBV6-1 and TRBJ1-2; a weak D match, TRBD1 (6 bases). V lost 0 bases and J lost 7, with 15 bases in between. The CDR3 totals 15 residues. The germline CDR1 and CDR2 sequences are MNHNS and SASEGT.

The rearrangement links TRBV29-1 to TRBJ1-2; the D gene is possibly TRBD1 (5 bases). The CDR3 has 11 amino acids. CDR1 is SQVTM and CDR2 is ANQGSEA in the germline V gene. Trimming pared 5 bases from V and 8 bases from J, leaving 12 bases between. In nucleotides, the CDR3 is TGCAGCGTTTGGGGTGGGGGAGGCTACACCTTC. Translation: CSVWGGGGYTF.

The chain is built from TRBV5-1 and TRBJ2-3, with D hard to call. Germline lookup yields CDR1 SGHRS and CDR2 YFSETQ. The length of the CDR3 is 12 residues. Trimming removed 3 bases at V and 2 bases at J, with 4 bases between. CDR3 DNA sequence: TGCGCCAGCAGCTATTTCACAGATACGCAGTATTTT. As protein: CASSYFTDTQYF.

The chain has TRBV19 and TRBJ1-5; D is unresolved. Germline V gene data show CDR1 as LNHDA and CDR2 as SQIVND (reference sequence). The V and J ends lost 3 bases and 0 bases respectively, with 9 bases between them. CDR3 length equals 15 residues. This CDR3 reads CASSIPTSSNQPQHF. The CDR3 DNA reads TGTGCCAGTAGTATCCCCACAAGTAGCAATCAGCCCCAGCATTTT.

The chain has TRBV7-2 and TRBJ2-3, with D possibly TRBD2 on 7 matching bases. Germline assignment: CDR1 SGHTA and CDR2 FQGNSA. CDR3 length: 16 amino acids. V was shortened by 4 bases and J by 2 bases, with 16 bases between the two germline ends. In nucleotides, the CDR3 is TGTGCCAGCAGCTCCCTAGGGGGGGATTTCACAGATACGCAGTATTTT. Translation gives CASSSLGGDFTDTQYF. Drawing the rest from reference TRBV7-2 and TRBJ2-3, the complete variable domain is GAGVSQSPSNKVTEKGKDVELRCDPISGHTALYWYRQSLGQGLEFLIYFQGNSAPDKSGLPSDRFSAERTGGSVSTLTIQRTQQEDSAVYLCASSSLGGDFTDTQYFGPGTRLTVL.

V is TRBV6-4 and J is TRBJ1-5; 9 nucleotides line up with TRBD1. The ends lost 4 bases at V and 6 bases at J; junction bases unmatched: 4. Germline V gives CDR1 MRHNA, CDR2 SNTAGT. The CDR3 contains 14 residues. CDR3 DNA: TGTGCCAGCAGTGTGACAGGGGGAAGTCAGCCCCAGCATTTT. Translation: CASSVTGGSQPQHF.

In nucleotides, the CDR3 is TGTGCCAGCAGCCCCCCTCCCGGGACAGATAACACTGAAGCTTTCTTT. Encoded protein: CASSPPPGTDNTEAFF. The chain has TRBV7-9 and TRBJ1-1; 7 bases fit TRBD1. Unmatched junction bases numbered 11, after V lost 5 bases and J lost 2 bases. Germline loops: CDR1 SEHNR, CDR2 FQNEAQ (reference sequence). The CDR3 runs 16 residues.

The chain uses TRBV28 and TRBJ2-7, with 9 bases identical to TRBD1. CDR3 length equals 17 residues. V gave up 5 bases and J gave up 8 bases; unmatched junction bases: 19. Looked up from germline, CDR1 is MDHEN and CDR2 is SYDVKM. CDR3 bases: TGTGCCAGCAGTCCAATGGGCCCGGGACAGGGTTGGGAGAAGCAGTACTTC. This sequence encodes CASSPMGPGQGWEKQYF.

This clone was seen only a few times. The gene calls are TRBV7-2 and TRBJ2-2, with a possible D match to TRBD1 (5 bases). Trimming stripped 3 bases from V and 6 bases from J, with 11 bases between. CDR3 length: 14 amino acids. The germline gives CDR1 SGHTA, CDR2 FQGNSA. CDR3 nucleotides: TGTGCCAGCAGCTTTATGTCAGGGCCCGGGGAGCTGTTTTTT. Encoded protein: CASSFMSGPGELFF. The variable domain in full, with the rest retrieved from reference TRBV7-2 and TRBJ2-2, is GAGVSQSPSNKVTEKGKDVELRCDPISGHTALYWYRQSLGQGLEFLIYFQGNSAPDKSGLPSDRFSAERTGGSVSTLTIQRTQQEDSAVYLCASSFMSGPGELFFGEGSRLTVL.

The chain carries TRBV29-1 and TRBJ2-3; D uncertain. Germline CDR1 is SQVTM and CDR2 is ANQGSEA. This CDR3 region has 14 residues. Trimming removed 1 base at V and 4 bases at J, with 12 bases between. The CDR3, as DNA: TGCAGCGTTGAAGGTCGGGCCACCCCAGATACGCAGTATTTT. Amino acid sequence: CSVEGRATPDTQYF.

On this clone: An end of the junction does not agree with germline; a read error may underlie this. This chain joins TRBV7-7 and TRBJ2-7; no clear D. CDR1 is SSHAT and CDR2 is FNYEAQ in the germline V gene (reference sequence). The CDR3 totals 14 residues. Here the CDR3 reads CASSLGGESHEQYF. The CDR3 DNA follows: TGTGCTAGCAGCTTAGGCGGTGAGTCTCACGAGCAGTACTTC.

The J gene is TRBJ1-3, the V gene TRBV4-1; D unclear. Per germline, CDR1 MGHRA and CDR2 YSYEKL. This CDR3 spans 17 amino acids. Trimming left V 4 bases short and J 0 bases short, with 16 bases between. CDR3: CASSPSYGRSSGNTIYF. The CDR3 DNA reads as TGCGCCAGCAGCCCTTCCTACGGGCGGAGCTCTGGAAACACCATATATTTT.

The CDR3 sequence is CASSPRQGVLLANVLTF. Written as DNA, the CDR3 is TGTGCCAGCAGCCCAAGACAGGGAGTATTATTGGCCAACGTCCTGACTTTC. The V call is TRBV13, the J call TRBJ2-6; 7 bases match TRBD1. CDR1 and CDR2 (germline): PRHDT, FYEKMQ (reference sequence). Losses at the gene ends were 5 bases for V and 6 bases for J; bases not matched to a gene: 13. The CDR3 loop spans 17 amino acids.

The chain couples TRBV5-4 to TRBJ2-7; 8 positions match TRBD1. Trimming cost V 5 bases and J 5 bases; bases outside gene matches: 9. The germline V gene has CDR1 SGHNT and CDR2 YYREEE (reference sequence). The CDR3 covers 14 residues. DNA for the CDR3: TGTGCCAGCAGTCCCAGGGACAGGAGCAACGAGCAGTACTTC. Translated, it gives CASSPRDRSNEQYF. Supplemented by reference TRBV5-4 and TRBJ2-7, the full variable domain reads ETGVTQSPTHLIKTRGQQVTLRCSSQSGHNTVSWYQQALGQGPQFIFQYYREEENGRGNFPPRFSGLQFPNYSSELNVNALELDDSALYLCASSPRDRSNEQYFGPGTRLTVT.

V usage is TRBV9 and J usage is TRBJ2-7; 8 bases are a match to TRBD1. This CDR3 has 15 residues. Germline V gene lookup returns CDR1 SGDLS and CDR2 YYNGEE. Germline trimming cut 3 bases from V and 5 bases from J; bases unmatched to any gene: 10. The CDR3 DNA sequence: TGTGCCAGCAGCGAGACAGGGTCAGGGGGCAACGAGCAGTACTTC. Residues: CASSETGSGGNEQYF.

The sample holds a few counts of this clone. The chain is built from TRBV5-1 and TRBJ2-5, with TRBD2 as a possible D gene (5 bases). V lost 0 bases and J lost 2, with 8 bases in between. The CDR3 is made up of 14 amino acids. From germline, CDR1 is SGHRS and CDR2 YFSETQ. The CDR3 region has the DNA TGCGCCAGCAGCTTGGGGACTTCTCAAGAGACCCAGTACTTC. This codes for CASSLGTSQETQYF.

The chain joins TRBV28 to TRBJ1-3; TRBD1 is a possible D gene (5 bases). The V gene's germline CDR1 is MDHEN and CDR2 SYDVKM. The CDR3 runs to 16 residues. V was trimmed by 4 bases and J by 2 bases, leaving 15 bases between them. The CDR3 sequence is CASSYSPGGAGNTIYF. As DNA, the CDR3 is TGTGCCAGCAGTTACTCCCCCGGGGGTGCTGGAAACACCATATATTTT.

This clone was detected a few times. This chain links TRBV28 with TRBJ2-1; D unresolved. CDR1 MDHEN and CDR2 SYDVKM come from the germline V gene. The CDR3 loop spans 10 amino acids. V lost 3 bases and J lost 7, with 1 base in between. The CDR3 protein is CASSFNEQFF. In DNA, the CDR3 is TGTGCCAGCAGTTTTAATGAGCAGTTCTTC.

This chain connects TRBV4-1 to TRBJ2-7, with 9 bases that match TRBD1. CDR3 size: 16 residues. CDR1 MGHRA and CDR2 YSYEKL come from the germline V gene. V lost 3 bases and J lost 2; bases outside the gene matches: 8. DNA for the CDR3: TGCGCCAGCAGCCATTTATGGGGACAGGGCACCTACGAGCAGTACTTC. Protein: CASSHLWGQGTYEQYF.

The chain combines TRBV7-8 with TRBJ2-7, with D tentatively TRBD2 (5 bases). CDR1 is SGHVS and CDR2 is FQNEAQ in the germline V gene. Trimming stripped 5 bases from V and 6 bases from J, with 17 bases between. This CDR3 spans 14 amino acids. CDR3: CASSPTRTLPEQYF. As DNA, the CDR3 is TGTGCCAGCAGCCCAACTAGGACCCTCCCCGAGCAGTACTTC.

This chain links TRBV19 with TRBJ2-7, with 8 bases fitting TRBD1. Germline V lookup: CDR1 LNHDA, CDR2 SQIVND (reference sequence). The V segment lost 6 bases and the J segment 4 bases; nucleotides outside the gene matches: 5. CDR3 length equals 13 residues. CDR3 region: CASRGDRTYEQYF. The DNA of the CDR3 is TGTGCCAGTAGAGGGGACAGGACATACGAGCAGTACTTC.

This chain joins TRBV6-6 and TRBJ2-1; 10 nucleotides align to TRBD2. The germline gives CDR1 MNHNY, CDR2 SVGAGI (reference sequence). J gave up 4 bases and V 5 bases, and 5 bases lay outside the gene matches. The CDR3 consists of 15 residues. The CDR3 sequence: CASSRTSGEYNEQFF. DNA for the CDR3: TGTGCCAGCAGTCGGACTAGCGGAGAGTACAATGAGCAGTTCTTC.

This chain connects TRBV9 to TRBJ2-7, with D maybe TRBD2 (5 bases). The germline V gene encodes CDR1 SGDLS and CDR2 YYNGEE. V was clipped by 0 bases and J by 3 bases, with 16 bases between them. The CDR3 extends over 16 amino acids. DNA for the CDR3: TGTGCCAGCAGCGTAGGAGGACTGGACCAGATCTACGAGCAGTACTTC. Residues: CASSVGGLDQIYEQYF.

The chain employs TRBV6-1 and TRBJ2-2, with D perhaps TRBD2 (5 bases). From germline, CDR1 is MNHNS and CDR2 SASEGT. The V end was cut by 6 bases, the J end by 0 bases, with 8 bases between. This CDR3 has 14 residues. The CDR3 nucleotides are TGTGCCAGCAGCGGACTGTCGAACACCGGGGAGCTGTTTTTT. Amino acids: CASSGLSNTGELFF.